This is a list of T cell receptor beta chains from one sample in a study. Measured with immunoSEQ multiplex PCR; TCRdb has only the in-frame clones, and not every one. Among 60,000 to 75,000 clones listed, around 95% were seen once. Sample: PBMCs. Source of these receptors: a man aged 40-50 years with rheumatoid arthritis. Both conserved end residues are part of each CDR3. A D gene is named only where the DNA matches it firmly. Size tells how often a clone was seen (once, few, many) or the class of an expanded clone, and some rows leave it out.

j_gene: TRBJ2-7
d_gene: -
v_gene: TRBV11-2
abundance: -
CDR3aa: CASALGTFYEQYF
CDR3nt: TGTGCCAGCGCCCTGGGAACCTTCTACGAGCAGTACTTC

j_gene: TRBJ1-1
d_gene: -
v_gene: TRBV28
abundance: -
CDR3aa: CASSLWGRASTEAFF
CDR3nt: TGTGCCAGCAGTTTATGGGGCAGGGCGAGCACTGAAGCTTTCTTT

j_gene: TRBJ1-2
d_gene: -
v_gene: TRBV12-3/TRBV12-4
abundance: -
CDR3aa: CASSSPAGYTF
CDR3nt: TGTGCCAGCAGTTCTCCAGCGGGCTACACCTTC

j_gene: TRBJ1-2
d_gene: TRBD1
v_gene: TRBV28
abundance: -
CDR3aa: CASITPVPGQGEGYTF
CDR3nt: TGTGCCAGCATTACGCCCGTCCCGGGACAGGGGGAGGGCTACACCTTC

j_gene: TRBJ1-6
d_gene: TRBD1
v_gene: TRBV19
abundance: -
CDR3aa: CASRLTGFNSPLHF
CDR3nt: TGTGCCAGTAGGCTGACAGGGTTCAATTCACCCCTCCACTTT

j_gene: TRBJ2-2
d_gene: -
v_gene: TRBV6-5
abundance: -
CDR3aa: CASSPDRSLSGELFF
CDR3nt: TGTGCCAGCAGCCCCGACAGGTCGCTATCCGGGGAGCTGTTTTTT

j_gene: TRBJ1-5
d_gene: TRBD1
v_gene: TRBV18
abundance: -
CDR3aa: CASRKAGGGNQPQHF
CDR3nt: TGTGCCAGCCGTAAAGCAGGGGGCGGCAATCAGCCCCAGCATTTT

j_gene: TRBJ2-7
d_gene: TRBD2
v_gene: TRBV28
abundance: -
CDR3aa: CASSSYDYGGSTGDEQYF
CDR3nt: TGTGCCAGCAGTTCCTACGACTATGGCGGGAGTACGGGCGACGAGCAGTACTTC

j_gene: TRBJ1-5
d_gene: -
v_gene: TRBV28
abundance: -
CDR3aa: CASSNAGANQPQHF
CDR3nt: TGTGCCAGCAGTAATGCAGGGGCCAATCAGCCCCAGCATTTT

j_gene: TRBJ1-5
d_gene: -
v_gene: TRBV7-8
abundance: -
CDR3aa: CASSFRRARGGQPQHF
CDR3nt: TGTGCCAGCAGCTTTCGCCGAGCGAGGGGGGGTCAGCCCCAGCATTTT

j_gene: TRBJ1-1
d_gene: -
v_gene: TRBV11-1
abundance: -
CDR3aa: CASSSQRRGAEAFF
CDR3nt: TGTGCCAGCAGCTCACAGAGACGGGGGGCTGAAGCTTTCTTT

j_gene: TRBJ2-7
d_gene: -
v_gene: TRBV5-1
abundance: -
CDR3aa: CASAVGREQYF
CDR3nt: TGCGCCAGCGCAGTTGGAAGAGAGCAGTACTTC

j_gene: TRBJ2-7
d_gene: -
v_gene: TRBV19
abundance: -
CDR3aa: CASSYREAYEQYF
CDR3nt: TGTGCCAGTAGTTACAGGGAAGCCTACGAGCAGTACTTC

j_gene: TRBJ1-2
d_gene: -
v_gene: TRBV12-3/TRBV12-4
abundance: -
CDR3aa: CASSSGRVMGYTF
CDR3nt: TGTGCCAGCAGTTCCGGACGGGTTATGGGCTACACCTTC

j_gene: TRBJ2-2
d_gene: TRBD2
v_gene: TRBV7-9
abundance: -
CDR3aa: CASSFYTSGGIGGELFF
CDR3nt: TGTGCCAGCAGCTTTTATACTAGCGGGGGCATCGGCGGGGAGCTGTTTTTT

j_gene: TRBJ2-5
d_gene: TRBD2
v_gene: TRBV27
abundance: -
CDR3aa: CASSPRTSGRGETQYF
CDR3nt: TGTGCCAGCAGTCCCCGGACTAGCGGGAGGGGGGAGACCCAGTACTTC

j_gene: TRBJ1-1
d_gene: -
v_gene: TRBV6-5
abundance: once
CDR3aa: CASSRRNTEAFF
CDR3nt: TGTGCCAGCAGCCGAAGAAACACTGAAGCTTTCTTT

j_gene: TRBJ2-5
d_gene: -
v_gene: TRBV28
abundance: -
CDR3aa: CASSWGQETQYF
CDR3nt: TGTGCCAGCAGTTGGGGGCAAGAGACCCAGTACTTC

j_gene: TRBJ1-2
d_gene: -
v_gene: TRBV2
abundance: -
CDR3aa: CASTYEGGEVRVGYTF
CDR3nt: TGTGCCAGCACCTATGAAGGGGGGGAAGTTCGGGTTGGCTACACCTTC

j_gene: TRBJ1-2
d_gene: TRBD1
v_gene: TRBV5-1
abundance: once
CDR3aa: CASSFGTGQMSITF
CDR3nt: TGCGCCAGCAGCTTTGGGACAGGGCAAATGTCGATTACCTTC

j_gene: TRBJ1-1
d_gene: -
v_gene: TRBV18
abundance: -
CDR3aa: CASSPLFSQLNTEAFF
CDR3nt: TGTGCCAGCTCACCCCTCTTTTCGCAGTTGAACACTGAAGCTTTCTTT

j_gene: TRBJ1-6
d_gene: -
v_gene: TRBV4-2
abundance: -
CDR3aa: CASSQDSGRGGSPLHF
CDR3nt: TGTGCCAGCAGCCAAGATTCGGGCAGAGGGGGGTCACCCCTCCACTTT

j_gene: TRBJ2-3
d_gene: TRBD1
v_gene: TRBV25-1
abundance: -
CDR3aa: CASQGAVADTQYF
CDR3nt: TGTGCCAGTCAGGGGGCTGTCGCAGATACGCAGTATTTT

j_gene: TRBJ2-2
d_gene: -
v_gene: TRBV27
abundance: -
CDR3aa: CASTKHSGEYTGELFF
CDR3nt: TGTGCCAGCACCAAACACTCGGGGGAGTACACCGGGGAGCTGTTTTTT

j_gene: TRBJ2-5
d_gene: -
v_gene: TRBV3-1/TRBV3-2
abundance: -
CDR3aa: CASSRSQSTQYF
CDR3nt: TGTGCCAGCAGCCGATCGCAGTCGACCCAGTACTTC

j_gene: TRBJ2-3
d_gene: -
v_gene: TRBV28
abundance: -
CDR3aa: CASRGNRAQAETHSSTDTQYF
CDR3nt: TGTGCCAGCAGGGGGAATCGGGCACAGGCCGAGACCCACTCTAGCACAGATACGCAGTATTTT

j_gene: TRBJ2-1
d_gene: -
v_gene: TRBV7-3
abundance: -
CDR3aa: CASSLFRMGTSYNEQFF
CDR3nt: TGTGCCAGCAGCTTATTTCGTATGGGGACTTCTTACAATGAGCAGTTCTTC

j_gene: TRBJ2-3
d_gene: -
v_gene: TRBV11-1
abundance: -
CDR3aa: CASSYRVGVGTDTQYF
CDR3nt: TGTGCCAGCAGCTACAGGGTGGGAGTGGGCACAGATACGCAGTATTTT

j_gene: TRBJ2-7
d_gene: TRBD1
v_gene: TRBV4-1
abundance: -
CDR3aa: CASSPSEGTAPHEQYF
CDR3nt: TGCGCCAGCAGCCCTTCGGAAGGGACAGCCCCCCACGAGCAGTACTTC

j_gene: TRBJ2-5
d_gene: TRBD2
v_gene: TRBV7-2
abundance: -
CDR3aa: CASSFGGAETQYF
CDR3nt: TGTGCCAGCAGCTTCGGGGGGGCAGAGACCCAGTACTTC

j_gene: TRBJ2-6
d_gene: -
v_gene: TRBV6-4
abundance: -
CDR3aa: CASSLQSGANVLTF
CDR3nt: TGTGCCAGCAGTCTTCAGTCTGGGGCCAACGTCCTGACTTTC

j_gene: TRBJ2-7
d_gene: -
v_gene: TRBV13
abundance: -
CDR3aa: CASSSRLDYEQYF
CDR3nt: TGTGCCAGCAGCTCGAGACTAGACTACGAGCAGTACTTC

j_gene: TRBJ2-3
d_gene: -
v_gene: TRBV5-4
abundance: -
CDR3aa: CASGWGTDTQYF
CDR3nt: TGTGCCAGCGGCTGGGGCACAGATACGCAGTATTTT

j_gene: TRBJ1-2
d_gene: TRBD1
v_gene: TRBV5-1
abundance: -
CDR3aa: CASSWGQSYGYTF
CDR3nt: TGCGCCAGCAGCTGGGGACAGTCCTATGGCTACACCTTC

j_gene: TRBJ2-3
d_gene: -
v_gene: TRBV6-5
abundance: -
CDR3aa: CASSWVGDTQYF
CDR3nt: TGTGCCAGCAGTTGGGTCGGAGATACGCAGTATTTT

j_gene: TRBJ2-1
d_gene: -
v_gene: TRBV3-1/TRBV3-2
abundance: -
CDR3aa: CASSLLGRGTNNEQFF
CDR3nt: TGTGCCAGCAGCCTGTTAGGTCGGGGAACGAACAATGAGCAGTTCTTC

j_gene: TRBJ2-7
d_gene: -
v_gene: TRBV19
abundance: once
CDR3aa: CASSRQTTGRYEQYF
CDR3nt: TGTGCCAGTAGTAGACAAACGACCGGACGGTACGAGCAGTACTTC

j_gene: TRBJ2-3
d_gene: TRBD2
v_gene: TRBV18
abundance: -
CDR3aa: CASSPRLTSGRTDTQYF
CDR3nt: TGTGCCAGCTCACCACGATTAACTAGCGGCCGCACAGATACGCAGTATTTT

j_gene: TRBJ2-1
d_gene: TRBD2
v_gene: TRBV7-3
abundance: -
CDR3aa: CASSLMEGGLDEQFF
CDR3nt: TGTGCCAGCAGCCTGATGGAGGGAGGGTTGGATGAGCAGTTCTTC

j_gene: TRBJ2-1
d_gene: TRBD2
v_gene: TRBV28
abundance: once
CDR3aa: CASSPLTSAPSSYNEQFF
CDR3nt: TGTGCCAGCAGTCCCCTGACTAGCGCCCCGAGCTCCTACAATGAGCAGTTCTTC

j_gene: TRBJ2-2
d_gene: TRBD2
v_gene: TRBV11-1
abundance: few
CDR3aa: CASSPTSAGELFF
CDR3nt: TGTGCCAGCAGCCCGACTAGCGCGGGGGAGCTGTTTTTT

j_gene: TRBJ2-7
d_gene: TRBD2
v_gene: TRBV4-3
abundance: once
CDR3aa: CASSQDWGTSGRAPYEQYF
CDR3nt: TGCGCCAGCAGCCAAGATTGGGGGACTAGCGGGAGGGCCCCCTACGAGCAGTACTTC